Below, 20 T cell receptor beta chains from the same sample are listed, as sequenced in a study of T cells in Graves' hyperthyroidism and ophthalmopathy (dated by TCRdb to between 2017 and 2020). The library was generated by multiplex PCR. Sequenced using an Illumina HiSeq 2000. The TCR beta CDR3 regions were amplified from the RNA transcripts. The first round of RT-PCR for the TCR CDR3 was performed with the HTBI primer set and the Qiagen OneStep RT-PCR kit. TCRdb trimmed public reads at Q25 via fastp, called clones via MiXCR and kept in-frame beta chains. When rows share a CDR3 protein, they turn into one entry using the most common DNA and genes. The sample table records more than 500,000 distinct CDR3 sequences; around 45% of these occur just once. The top ten clones comprise 15% to 20% of the sample. Sequencing was carried out using peripheral blood or thyroid tissue (not recorded which). The receptor source for this set is an adult woman with Graves' disease, either hyperthyroidism or ophthalmopathy (not recorded which).

The rearrangement joins TRBV2 to TRBJ1-1, with 10 bases aligning to TRBD1. The V and J ends lost 6 bases and 4 bases, in that order; junction bases with no gene match: 2. CDR1 is SNHLY and CDR2 is FYNNEI in the germline V gene. CDR3 length: 13 amino acids. CDR3 amino acids: CASRGQGSTEAFF. In DNA, the CDR3 is TGTGCCAGCAGGGGACAGGGGAGCACTGAAGCTTTCTTT.

This clonotype was seen ten or more times. The J gene is TRBJ2-7, the V gene TRBV4-1; D possibly corresponds to TRBD1 (6 bases). Trimming left V 2 bases short and J 3 bases short, with 17 bases between. CDR3 size: 16 residues. From germline, CDR1 is MGHRA and CDR2 YSYEKL. The CDR3 DNA follows: TGCGCCAGCAGCCAACCTCTAGGGGACACAGACTACGAGCAGTACTTC. It codes for CASSQPLGDTDYEQYF.

This clonotype has more than one count but fewer than ten. The chain combines TRBV12-3 or TRBV12-4 with TRBJ2-3; 9 bases line up with TRBD2. Losses at the gene ends were 4 bases for V and 5 bases for J; bases not matched to a gene: 10. The CDR3 contains 16 residues. The CDR3, as DNA: TGTGCCAGCAGTTCCTCCTTTAGCGGGAGAGGAGATACGCAGTATTTT. Protein product: CASSSSFSGRGDTQYF.

In the case of this clonotype: A much larger clonotype is one base distant, so this may be a read error. The rearrangement uses TRBV12-3 or TRBV12-4 and TRBJ2-7; 7 nucleotides align to TRBD2. The CDR3 is 14 residues long. The V segment lost 8 bases and the J segment 8 bases; nucleotides outside the gene matches: 15. For the CDR3, the DNA is TGTGCCAGCGGGGGGGGAACTGGGAATGGAAAGCAGTACTTC. It translates to CASGGGTGNGKQYF.

This CDR3 reads CSDSENTEAFF. The CDR3 nucleotides are TGCAGTGATAGCGAGAACACTGAAGCTTTCTTT. The chain links TRBV20-1 to TRBJ1-1; D gene unclear. The CDR3 is 11 amino acids. Germline V gives CDR1 DFQATT, CDR2 SNEGSKA (reference sequence). Trimming stripped 7 bases from V and 1 base from J, with 7 bases between.

This clonotype came up many times. The rearrangement joins TRBV4-2 to TRBJ2-7; 7 bases are a match to TRBD1. The germline CDR1 and CDR2 sequences are LGHNA and YNFKEQ. Losses at the gene ends were 0 bases for V and 0 bases for J; bases not matched to a gene: 2. The CDR3 runs to 15 residues. CDR3: CASSQEGDSSYEQYF. The CDR3 DNA follows: TGTGCCAGCAGCCAAGAGGGGGACAGCTCCTACGAGCAGTACTTC.

This clonotype was found a few times. The J gene is TRBJ1-4, the V gene TRBV4-1; TRBD1 might be the D (5 bases). Trimming took 5 bases from V and 1 from J, leaving 14 bases between them. CDR3 size: 16 residues. Germline-derived CDR1 and CDR2 are MGHRA and YSYEKL. CDR3 sequence (DNA): TGCGCCAGCAGCGGCCTGGGGGGTGGAACTAATGAAAAACTGTTTTTT. Encoded protein: CASSGLGGGTNEKLFF.

This clonotype was found many times. The chain joins TRBV14 to TRBJ1-2; 7 nucleotides match TRBD1. With V trimmed by 2 bases and J by 4 bases, 10 bases remained unmatched. The germline gives CDR1 SGHDN, CDR2 FVKESK. This CDR3 spans 16 amino acids. The chain's CDR3 is CASSQNPGQWIYGYTF. The CDR3 DNA reads TGTGCCAGCAGCCAAAATCCGGGACAGTGGATCTATGGCTACACCTTC.

Points on this clonotype: At one boundary the junction diverges from the germline segment, which might be a read error. The rearrangement links TRBV7-9 to TRBJ2-7; 7 nucleotides match TRBD1. Germline lookup yields CDR1 SEHNR and CDR2 FQNEAQ (reference sequence). This CDR3 comprises 15 residues. CDR3 sequence reads: CASSQDGQVPYEQYF. CDR3 sequence (DNA): TGCGCCAGCAGCCAAGACGGACAGGTTCCCTACGAGCAGTACTTC. Full variable domain (remainder filled in from reference TRBV7-9 and TRBJ2-7): DTGVSQNPRHKITKRGQNVTFRCDPISEHNRLYWYRQTLGQGPEFLTYFQNEAQLEKSRLLSDRFSAERPKGSFSTLEIQRTEQGDSAMYLCASSQDGQVPYEQYFGPGTRLTVT.

The table lists this clonotype with many counts. The chain carries TRBV7-9 and TRBJ2-5, with D hard to call. Deletions cut 5 bases from V and 5 bases from J, with 18 bases between. Germline values: CDR1 SEHNR, CDR2 FQNEAQ (reference sequence). The CDR3 has 15 amino acids. CDR3 protein: CASSEDLLYRETQYF. DNA of the CDR3: TGTGCCAGCAGCGAAGACTTACTCTATAGGGAGACCCAGTACTTC.

This clonotype was observed at least ten times. The V gene is TRBV15, the J gene TRBJ1-1; D is ambiguous. Per the germline V gene, CDR1 is LNHNV and CDR2 is YYDKDF (reference sequence). The ends were cut back, 3 bases at V and 8 bases at J, with 10 bases in the middle. The CDR3 has 12 amino acids. CDR3 sequence reads: CATSRKIGEAFF. CDR3 nucleotide sequence: TGTGCCACCAGCAGGAAAATAGGAGAAGCTTTCTTT.

The chain employs TRBV29-1 and TRBJ1-3, with a tentative D call TRBD1 (5 bases). CDR1 is SQVTM, CDR2 ANQGSEA, per germline. Trimming removed 5 bases at V and 9 bases at J, with 14 bases between. This CDR3 spans 12 amino acids. The CDR3: CSVYTSGTTIYF. The CDR3 DNA reads as TGCAGCGTTTATACTAGCGGGACCACCATATATTTT.

Ten or more counts support this clonotype. The chain joins TRBV15 to TRBJ1-5; D remains unclear. Per germline, CDR1 LNHNV and CDR2 YYDKDF (reference sequence). Trimming left V 3 bases short and J 9 bases short, with 9 bases between. The CDR3 runs 12 residues. In DNA, the CDR3 is TGTGCCACCAGCAGGGGGTCATCGCCCCAGCATTTT. As protein: CATSRGSSPQHF.

For this clonotype: This may come from a read error, since a much larger clone is one base off. The final CDR3 position lacks the conserved phenylalanine or tryptophan, pointing to a likely read error. The V and J genes are TRBV7-2 and TRBJ2-2, with D perhaps TRBD2 (5 bases). Germline-derived CDR1 and CDR2 are SGHTA and FQGNSA. Trimming pared 5 bases from V and 7 bases from J, leaving 11 bases between. CDR3 length equals 13 residues. CDR3 sequence: CASSRTSNGELFS. The CDR3 DNA is TGTGCCAGCAGCCGTACTAGTAACGGGGAGCTGTTTTCT.

In its sample, this clonotype was seen a few times. At one of its ends the junction is not consistent with the germline gene, which may arise from a read error. V gene TRBV11-2 combines with J gene TRBJ1-4, with D unclear. The CDR3 runs to 10 residues. Germline assignment: CDR1 SGHAT and CDR2 FQNNGV. The CDR3 sequence: CASSGPLAVF. DNA of the CDR3: TGTGCCAGCAGTGGTCCGCTAGCGGTTTTT.

The V and J genes are TRBV7-2 and TRBJ2-7; the match to TRBD1 covers 8 bases. The V gene end was trimmed by 5 bases and the J gene end by 6 bases; junction bases not matched to a gene: 12. The CDR3 has 15 amino acids. Germline CDR1 is SGHTA and CDR2 is FQGNSA. DNA for the CDR3: TGTGCCAGCAGCCCACAGGGACAGGACGGTGGCGAGCAGTACTTC. Translated, it gives CASSPQGQDGGEQYF.

There are many counts of this clonotype. The chain employs TRBV6-1 and TRBJ1-5; no firm D call. Germline V gives CDR1 MNHNS, CDR2 SASEGT. V gave up 1 base and J gave up 7 bases, with 8 bases separating them. CDR3 length equals 13 residues. The CDR3 region is CASSEELGQPQHF. The CDR3 DNA follows: TGTGCCAGCAGTGAAGAGTTGGGACAGCCCCAGCATTTT.

This clonotype was seen repeatedly, ten times or more. The chain couples TRBV5-5 to TRBJ1-3, with a possible D match to TRBD1 (6 bases). This CDR3 region has 14 residues. Germline V gene sequence: CDR1 SGHKS, CDR2 YYEKEE (reference sequence). V gave up 7 bases and J gave up 0 bases, with 11 bases separating them. The chain's CDR3 is CASQGMGSGNTIYF. CDR3 nucleotides: TGTGCCAGCCAGGGGATGGGCTCTGGAAACACCATATATTTT.

This clonotype was observed once. V and J are TRBV19 and TRBJ1-2; 10 bases agree with TRBD1. The CDR3 is 17 amino acids. V lost 5 bases and J lost 2; bases outside the gene matches: 11. Germline V CDR1 and CDR2: LNHDA, SQIVND (reference sequence). The CDR3 loop is CASSPQSVGQGNYGYTF. The CDR3 coding sequence is TGTGCCAGTAGTCCTCAATCGGTGGGACAGGGGAACTATGGCTACACCTTC.

The V and J genes are TRBV29-1 and TRBJ1-4, with TRBD1 identical over 8 bases. The V segment lost 3 bases and the J segment 11 bases; nucleotides outside the gene matches: 14. The CDR3 is made up of 15 amino acids. Per germline, CDR1 SQVTM and CDR2 ANQGSEA. CDR3: CSVEPRTGRIRKLFF. The DNA for the CDR3 is TGCAGCGTTGAGCCCCGGACAGGGAGGATAAGGAAACTGTTTTTT.